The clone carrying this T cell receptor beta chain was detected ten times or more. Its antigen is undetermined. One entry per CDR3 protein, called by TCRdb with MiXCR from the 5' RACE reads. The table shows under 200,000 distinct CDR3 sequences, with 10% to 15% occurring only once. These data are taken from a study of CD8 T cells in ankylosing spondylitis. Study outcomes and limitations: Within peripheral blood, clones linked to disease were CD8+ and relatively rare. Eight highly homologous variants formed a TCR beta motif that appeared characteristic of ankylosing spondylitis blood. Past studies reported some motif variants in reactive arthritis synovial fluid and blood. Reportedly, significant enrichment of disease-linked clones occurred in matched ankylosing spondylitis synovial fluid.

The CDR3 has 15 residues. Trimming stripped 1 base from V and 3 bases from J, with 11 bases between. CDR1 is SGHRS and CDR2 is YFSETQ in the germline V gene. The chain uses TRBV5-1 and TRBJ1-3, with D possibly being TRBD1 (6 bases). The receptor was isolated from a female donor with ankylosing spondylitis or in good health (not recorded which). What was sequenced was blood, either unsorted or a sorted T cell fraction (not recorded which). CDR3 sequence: CASSLTGQDGNTIYF. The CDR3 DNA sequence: TGCGCCAGCAGCTTGACAGGGCAGGATGGAAACACCATATATTTT.